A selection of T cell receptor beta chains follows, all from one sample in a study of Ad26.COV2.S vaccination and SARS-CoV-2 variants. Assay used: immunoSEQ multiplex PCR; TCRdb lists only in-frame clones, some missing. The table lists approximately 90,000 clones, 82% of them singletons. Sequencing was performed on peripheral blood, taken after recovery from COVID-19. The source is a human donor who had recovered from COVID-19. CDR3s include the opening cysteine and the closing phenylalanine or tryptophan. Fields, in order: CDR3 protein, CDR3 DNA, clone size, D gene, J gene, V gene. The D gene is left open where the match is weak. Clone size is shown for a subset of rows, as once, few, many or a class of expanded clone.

CDR3 protein: CASSRRLAGEDTQYF; CDR3 DNA: TGTGCCAGCAGCCGCCGACTAGCGGGAGAGGATACGCAGTATTTT; clone size: NA; D gene: TRBD2; J gene: TRBJ2-3; V gene: TRBV7-2
CDR3 protein: CASSGDWDIQYF; CDR3 DNA: TGTGCCAGCAGCGGAGACTGGGACATTCAGTACTTC; clone size: NA; D gene: NA; J gene: TRBJ2-4; V gene: TRBV6-2/TRBV6-3
CDR3 protein: CASGVGRGGNYGYTF; CDR3 DNA: TGCGCCAGCGGTGTGGGTCGAGGAGGTAACTATGGCTACACCTTC; clone size: NA; D gene: NA; J gene: TRBJ1-2; V gene: TRBV10-2
CDR3 protein: CAISESVGTPQETQYF; CDR3 DNA: TGTGCCATCAGTGAGTCAGTAGGGACGCCTCAAGAGACCCAGTACTTC; clone size: NA; D gene: NA; J gene: TRBJ2-5; V gene: TRBV10-3
CDR3 protein: CSASPREFRLKDYGYTF; CDR3 DNA: TGCAGTGCCAGTCCCAGGGAGTTTAGGTTGAAAGACTATGGCTACACCTTC; clone size: NA; D gene: NA; J gene: TRBJ1-2; V gene: TRBV20-1
CDR3 protein: CASSLFSTVSTGELFF; CDR3 DNA: TGTGCCAGCAGCTTATTCTCGACTGTTTCCACCGGGGAGCTGTTTTTT; clone size: NA; D gene: NA; J gene: TRBJ2-2; V gene: TRBV7-3
CDR3 protein: CASSPGTSGSSYEQYF; CDR3 DNA: TGTGCCAGCAGCCCGGGGACTAGCGGGAGCTCCTACGAGCAGTACTTC; clone size: NA; D gene: TRBD2; J gene: TRBJ2-7; V gene: TRBV7-9
CDR3 protein: CASSQFLRTSGRAHTGELFF; CDR3 DNA: TGCGCCAGCAGTCAATTTCTCCGGACTAGCGGGAGGGCCCACACCGGGGAGCTGTTTTTT; clone size: once; D gene: TRBD2; J gene: TRBJ2-2; V gene: TRBV23-1
CDR3 protein: CASSSAGYYGYTF; CDR3 DNA: TGTGCCAGCAGTTCCGCCGGGTACTATGGCTACACCTTC; clone size: few; D gene: NA; J gene: TRBJ1-2; V gene: TRBV12-3/TRBV12-4
CDR3 protein: CASSQDLNSQIFGYTF; CDR3 DNA: TGCGCCAGCAGCCAAGATTTAAACAGCCAAATCTTTGGCTACACCTTC; clone size: NA; D gene: NA; J gene: TRBJ1-2; V gene: TRBV4-3
CDR3 protein: CASSFTWTGGELGELFF; CDR3 DNA: TGTGCCAGCAGTTTTACCTGGACAGGGGGCGAACTCGGGGAGCTGTTTTTT; clone size: NA; D gene: TRBD1; J gene: TRBJ2-2; V gene: TRBV27
CDR3 protein: CATSNLRTSGDYNEQFF; CDR3 DNA: TGTGCCACCAGCAATCTTCGGACTAGCGGAGACTACAATGAGCAGTTCTTC; clone size: NA; D gene: TRBD2; J gene: TRBJ2-1; V gene: TRBV15
CDR3 protein: CASSGERQGGYNEQFF; CDR3 DNA: TGTGCCAGCAGCGGCGAGCGACAGGGCGGCTACAATGAGCAGTTCTTC; clone size: NA; D gene: TRBD1; J gene: TRBJ2-1; V gene: TRBV7-9
CDR3 protein: CASSYSLAGGQDTQYF; CDR3 DNA: TGTGCCAGCAGTTACTCTCTAGCGGGAGGGCAAGATACGCAGTATTTT; clone size: once; D gene: TRBD2; J gene: TRBJ2-3; V gene: TRBV6-2/TRBV6-3
CDR3 protein: CASSMGQGRTEAFF; CDR3 DNA: TGTGCCAGCAGCATGGGACAGGGAAGGACTGAAGCTTTCTTT; clone size: NA; D gene: TRBD1; J gene: TRBJ1-1; V gene: TRBV5-4
CDR3 protein: CASARGQDPIQYF; CDR3 DNA: TGTGCCAGCGCTCGGGGGCAGGATCCCATTCAGTACTTC; clone size: NA; D gene: NA; J gene: TRBJ2-4; V gene: TRBV2
CDR3 protein: CASSQATRQGTLIGYEQFF; CDR3 DNA: TGCGCCAGCAGCCAAGCTACTAGACAGGGGACCTTAATAGGCTATGAGCAGTTCTTC; clone size: NA; D gene: TRBD1; J gene: TRBJ2-1; V gene: TRBV4-3
CDR3 protein: CASSIGQGDYEQYF; CDR3 DNA: TGTGCCAGTAGTATAGGCCAGGGAGACTACGAGCAGTACTTC; clone size: NA; D gene: NA; J gene: TRBJ2-7; V gene: TRBV19
CDR3 protein: CASSYSRTQETQYF; CDR3 DNA: TGTGCCAGCAGTTACTCGAGGACCCAAGAGACCCAGTACTTC; clone size: NA; D gene: NA; J gene: TRBJ2-5; V gene: TRBV6-5
CDR3 protein: CASSEQGATYYGYTF; CDR3 DNA: TGTGCCAGCTCGGAACAGGGGGCAACGTACTATGGCTACACCTTC; clone size: NA; D gene: TRBD1; J gene: TRBJ1-2; V gene: TRBV2
CDR3 protein: CASSQDPYGYTF; CDR3 DNA: TGTGCCAGCAGCCAGGATCCCTATGGCTACACCTTC; clone size: NA; D gene: NA; J gene: TRBJ1-2; V gene: TRBV7-9
CDR3 protein: CASSPSTGYTEAFF; CDR3 DNA: TGTGCCAGCAGCCCCTCGACAGGTTACACTGAAGCTTTCTTT; clone size: NA; D gene: NA; J gene: TRBJ1-1; V gene: TRBV9
CDR3 protein: CASSAVGAGGGGNEQFF; CDR3 DNA: TGTGCCAGCAGCGCCGTCGGCGCGGGAGGGGGAGGCAATGAGCAGTTCTTC; clone size: NA; D gene: TRBD2; J gene: TRBJ2-1; V gene: TRBV9
CDR3 protein: CASEETQYF; CDR3 DNA: TGTGCCTCGGAGGAGACCCAGTACTTC; clone size: NA; D gene: NA; J gene: TRBJ2-5; V gene: TRBV9
CDR3 protein: CASSFPKNTEAFF; CDR3 DNA: TGTGCCAGCAGCTTCCCCAAGAACACTGAAGCTTTCTTT; clone size: NA; D gene: NA; J gene: TRBJ1-1; V gene: TRBV13
CDR3 protein: CASSLTYTDTQYF; CDR3 DNA: TGTGCCAGCAGCCTAACGTACACAGATACGCAGTATTTT; clone size: once; D gene: NA; J gene: TRBJ2-3; V gene: TRBV2
CDR3 protein: CASSLAPYEQYF; CDR3 DNA: TGTGCCAGCAGTTTAGCGCCCTACGAGCAGTACTTC; clone size: NA; D gene: NA; J gene: TRBJ2-7; V gene: TRBV28
CDR3 protein: CASQAGLLNTEAFF; CDR3 DNA: TGTGCCTCCCAGGCGGGGCTATTGAACACTGAAGCTTTCTTT; clone size: NA; D gene: NA; J gene: TRBJ1-1; V gene: TRBV5-6
CDR3 protein: CASSPGRAGGNYGYTF; CDR3 DNA: TGTGCCAGTAGTCCTGGACGGGCAGGTGGGAACTATGGCTACACCTTC; clone size: NA; D gene: NA; J gene: TRBJ1-2; V gene: TRBV19
CDR3 protein: CASSIARANIQYF; CDR3 DNA: TGTGCCAGTAGTATAGCCAGGGCCAACATTCAGTACTTC; clone size: NA; D gene: NA; J gene: TRBJ2-4; V gene: TRBV19
CDR3 protein: CASSIVPLGQMNTGELFF; CDR3 DNA: TGTGCCAGTAGCATTGTCCCGCTGGGACAGATGAACACCGGGGAGCTGTTTTTT; clone size: NA; D gene: TRBD1; J gene: TRBJ2-2; V gene: TRBV19
CDR3 protein: CASSHEKIAGNTIYF; CDR3 DNA: TGTGCCAGTAGTCACGAAAAGATCGCCGGGAACACCATATATTTT; clone size: NA; D gene: NA; J gene: TRBJ1-3; V gene: TRBV19
CDR3 protein: CASSVGTDRYEQYF; CDR3 DNA: TGTGCCAGCAGCGTCGGGACAGACCGTTACGAGCAGTACTTC; clone size: NA; D gene: TRBD1; J gene: TRBJ2-7; V gene: TRBV3-1/TRBV3-2
CDR3 protein: CATSLQGGNSPLHF; CDR3 DNA: TGTGCCACCAGCTTACAGGGCGGTAATTCACCCCTCCACTTT; clone size: few; D gene: NA; J gene: TRBJ1-6; V gene: TRBV15
CDR3 protein: CASSIPSFWIGSYNSPLHF; CDR3 DNA: TGTGCCAGTAGTATCCCGTCGTTTTGGATCGGCTCCTATAATTCACCCCTCCACTTT; clone size: NA; D gene: NA; J gene: TRBJ1-6; V gene: TRBV19
CDR3 protein: CASSQEVRGNEQFF; CDR3 DNA: TGCGCCAGCAGCCAAGAAGTACGCGGCAATGAGCAGTTCTTC; clone size: few; D gene: NA; J gene: TRBJ2-1; V gene: TRBV4-3
CDR3 protein: CASSTPGQIYEQYF; CDR3 DNA: TGTGCCAGCAGCACGCCGGGACAGATCTACGAGCAGTACTTC; clone size: once; D gene: TRBD1; J gene: TRBJ2-7; V gene: TRBV7-2
CDR3 protein: CASSPPLGRETQYF; CDR3 DNA: TGTGCCAGCAGTCCCCCTCTGGGTCGGGAGACCCAGTACTTC; clone size: NA; D gene: NA; J gene: TRBJ2-5; V gene: TRBV28
CDR3 protein: CASSTGIGPRTEAFF; CDR3 DNA: TGTGCCAGCTCGACGGGGATCGGCCCGAGGACTGAAGCTTTCTTT; clone size: NA; D gene: NA; J gene: TRBJ1-1; V gene: TRBV18
CDR3 protein: CAIMSGKGEAFF; CDR3 DNA: TGTGCCATCATGTCAGGGAAAGGTGAAGCTTTCTTT; clone size: NA; D gene: NA; J gene: TRBJ1-1; V gene: TRBV10-3
CDR3 protein: CSASRGANTEAFF; CDR3 DNA: TGCAGTGCTAGTCGAGGAGCGAACACTGAAGCTTTCTTT; clone size: NA; D gene: NA; J gene: TRBJ1-1; V gene: TRBV20-1
CDR3 protein: CASSPRRSYNEQFF; CDR3 DNA: TGTGCCAGCAGCCCCAGACGGTCCTACAATGAGCAGTTCTTC; clone size: once; D gene: NA; J gene: TRBJ2-1; V gene: TRBV7-2
CDR3 protein: CASSSPTLSSYEQYF; CDR3 DNA: TGTGCCAGCAGTTCTCCGACCCTGAGCTCCTACGAGCAGTACTTC; clone size: few; D gene: NA; J gene: TRBJ2-7; V gene: TRBV6-6
CDR3 protein: CASSLPRGSYNEQFF; CDR3 DNA: TGTGCCAGCAGCTTGCCCAGGGGTAGCTACAATGAGCAGTTCTTC; clone size: NA; D gene: NA; J gene: TRBJ2-1; V gene: TRBV5-6
CDR3 protein: CASSHYRDREGAAFF; CDR3 DNA: TGCGCCAGCAGCCATTATCGGGACAGGGAAGGTGCAGCTTTCTTT; clone size: NA; D gene: TRBD1; J gene: TRBJ1-1; V gene: TRBV4-1
CDR3 protein: CASSRTLTEQYF; CDR3 DNA: TGTGCCAGCAGCCGGACGCTAACGGAGCAGTACTTC; clone size: NA; D gene: NA; J gene: TRBJ2-7; V gene: TRBV27